Listed below are T cell receptor beta chains from one sample, sequenced in a study of T-cell reconstitution after alpha-beta-depleted transplantation in children. TCRdb reanalysed the PCR reads using MiXCR and keeps one entry per CDR3 protein. The table shows some 100,000 distinct CDR3 sequences, with around 15% occurring only once. Sequenced here: PBMCs, mostly from graft donor cells, sampled 180 days after TCRalphabeta/CD19-depleted stem cell transplant. Receptor source: a male patient between 2 and 15 years old who had a stem cell transplant for acute lymphoblastic leukemia, so the T cells may come from the graft donor. CDR3s include the opening cysteine and the closing phenylalanine or tryptophan. The D gene is left open where the match is weak. Rows may omit the clone size; those that give it use once, few, many or a size class.

CDR3nt | CDR3aa | abundance | j_gene | v_gene | d_gene | len
TGTGCCAGCAGTCCCCACGGGGGCACAGATACGCAGTATTTT | CASSPHGGTDTQYF | many | TRBJ2-3 | TRBV28 | . | 14
TGTGCCAGCAGTGGAGAAAAGACAACCTACAATGAGCAGTTCTTC | CASSGEKTTYNEQFF | few | TRBJ2-1 | TRBV6-1 | . | 15
TGTGCCAGCAAGTTGGGTGGGGGCAGTGGCTCACCCCTCCACTTT | CASKLGGGSGSPLHF | few | TRBJ1-6 | TRBV12-3/TRBV12-4 | . | 15
TGTGCCAGCAGTTTCCCTACTAGCTCCTACGAGCAGTACTTC | CASSFPTSSYEQYF | . | TRBJ2-7 | TRBV12-3/TRBV12-4 | . | 14
TGTGCCAGCAGTCCGGGACTAGCGGGGGGGCCCTACAATGAGCAGTTCTTC | CASSPGLAGGPYNEQFF | . | TRBJ2-1 | TRBV12-3/TRBV12-4 | TRBD2 | 17
TGCAGTGCTAGAGACCGACTAGCGGGGAACACCGGGGAGCTGTTTTTT | CSARDRLAGNTGELFF | many | TRBJ2-2 | TRBV20-1 | TRBD2 | 16
TGTGCCAGCAGCCAAGATCCTACCGGGGGGTATGGCTACACCTTC | CASSQDPTGGYGYTF | . | TRBJ1-2 | TRBV4-2 | . | 15
TGCAGTGCTAGGGGACAGGTCAATCAGCCCCAGCATTTT | CSARGQVNQPQHF | . | TRBJ1-5 | TRBV20-1 | TRBD1 | 13
TGTGCCAGTAGTATTAGGGCGAACTCCTACGAGCAGTACTTC | CASSIRANSYEQYF | . | TRBJ2-7 | TRBV19 | . | 14
TGTGCCAGCAGTTTCAGGGTGGTAGATACGCAGTATTTT | CASSFRVVDTQYF | . | TRBJ2-3 | TRBV12-3/TRBV12-4 | . | 13
TGCAGTGCTAGAGGACTAGCGGGGTTCTCCTACGAGCAGTACTTC | CSARGLAGFSYEQYF | few | TRBJ2-7 | TRBV20-1 | TRBD2 | 15
TGTGCCAGCAGCTATCTTAGCACAGATACGCAGTATTTT | CASSYLSTDTQYF | few | TRBJ2-3 | TRBV7-2 | . | 13
TGTGCCACCAGTGATTCCTCTAGAGGCTACGAGCAGTACTTC | CATSDSSRGYEQYF | few | TRBJ2-7 | TRBV24-1 | . | 14
TGTGCCAGCAGCCCCGGAACCAATGAGCAGTTCTTC | CASSPGTNEQFF | few | TRBJ2-1 | TRBV5-6 | . | 12
TGTGCCATCAGTCGATCCAGGGGAGAGACCCAGTACTTC | CAISRSRGETQYF | few | TRBJ2-5 | TRBV10-3 | . | 13
TGTGCCAGCAGTGGGGGCTACGAGCAGTACTTC | CASSGGYEQYF | few | TRBJ2-7 | TRBV2 | . | 11
TGTGCCAGCAGTCCGATGGGGGAGACCCAGTACTTC | CASSPMGETQYF | few | TRBJ2-5 | TRBV12-3/TRBV12-4 | . | 12
TGTGCCAGCAGCACCGACCTCAGCGGGAGGGGGCGGGAGACCCAGTACTTC | CASSTDLSGRGRETQYF | many | TRBJ2-5 | TRBV28 | TRBD2 | 17
TGTGCCAGCAGTTTGAGAGGACGGTCGTTCTTCGGGGTTTTCGGGTCACCCCTCCACTTT | CASSLRGRSFFGVFGSPLHF | . | TRBJ1-6 | TRBV12-3/TRBV12-4 | . | 20
TGTGCCAGCAGTGACCAGCGGGGGGGCTACGAGCAGTACTTC | CASSDQRGGYEQYF | few | TRBJ2-7 | TRBV2 | TRBD2 | 14
TGCGCCAGCAGCAGGGTCGCCTCGGGACTAGCGGCTAGGGATGAGCAGTTCTTC | CASSRVASGLAARDEQFF | many | TRBJ2-1 | TRBV5-1 | TRBD2 | 18
TGCAGTGCTAGGAGCGGCGGGACCTCCTACGAGCAGTACTTC | CSARSGGTSYEQYF | few | TRBJ2-7 | TRBV20-1 | . | 14
TGTGCCAGCAGACAGGGGGTTATTACAGATACGCAGTATTTT | CASRQGVITDTQYF | few | TRBJ2-3 | TRBV7-9 | TRBD1 | 14
TGCGCCAGCAGCCAACCTGCTGTAGCGGGGGCCAAGAATGAGCAGTTCTTC | CASSQPAVAGAKNEQFF | few | TRBJ2-1 | TRBV4-3 | TRBD2 | 17
TGTGCCAGTAGTGTCCGGGACAGAGAGGCTCAGCCCCAGCATTTT | CASSVRDREAQPQHF | . | TRBJ1-5 | TRBV19 | TRBD1 | 15
TGTGCCAGCAGCTTAATGTCGGACAGCACCTATGGCTACACCTTC | CASSLMSDSTYGYTF | few | TRBJ1-2 | TRBV7-2 | . | 15
TGTGCCAGCAGCCAAGGACTAGCGGGGGCTAAACTCTCCTACGAGCAGTACTTC | CASSQGLAGAKLSYEQYF | . | TRBJ2-7 | TRBV14 | TRBD2 | 18
TGTGCCAGCAGAACAGGGCACCTCGGCACAGATACGCAGTATTTT | CASRTGHLGTDTQYF | many | TRBJ2-3 | TRBV5-8 | . | 15